A single sample is the source of the 3 T cell receptor beta chains below, sequenced in a study of T cell responses to AZD1222 COVID-19 vaccine. Using immunoSEQ multiplex PCR, the repertoire was profiled, and TCRdb retains in-frame clones only, with some absent. The sample consists of some 130,000 clones, over 65% of them appearing once. This sample comprised peripheral blood, obtained on day 0 of AZD1222 vaccination. The source of these receptors is an adult in good health.

The chain uses TRBV5-1 and TRBJ2-5, with 7 bases matching TRBD2. J gave up 1 base and V 1 base, and 4 bases lay outside the gene matches. CDR3 length: 15 amino acids. Looked up from germline, CDR1 is SGHRS and CDR2 is YFSETQ. CDR3 DNA: TGCGCCAGCAGCTTGTTGGGGGGGATCCAAGAGACCCAGTACTTC. Protein sequence: CASSLLGGIQETQYF.

In its sample, this clone was seen a few times. The rearrangement uses TRBV19 and TRBJ1-5; TRBD1 matches at 8 bases. The CDR3 is 17 residues long. Germline V lookup: CDR1 LNHDA, CDR2 SQIVND (reference sequence). The V segment lost 1 base and the J segment 7 bases; nucleotides outside the gene matches: 12. The CDR3 region is CASSIVKSDRAGQPQHF. The CDR3 DNA is TGTGCCAGTAGTATAGTGAAGTCGGACAGGGCTGGCCAGCCCCAGCATTTT.

The genes are TRBV3-1 (or the pseudogene TRBV3-2) and TRBJ1-1, with D perhaps TRBD1 (6 bases). This CDR3 region has 15 residues. Germline assignment: CDR1 LGHDT and CDR2 YNNKEL (reference sequence). Trimming shortened V by 0 bases and J by 4 bases, and 12 bases separated the two germline ends. The CDR3 bases are TGTGCCAGCAGCCAAGAGGGGGGGGCTGGCACTGAAGCTTTCTTT. This translates into CASSQEGGAGTEAFF.